This is a list of T cell receptor beta chains from one sample in a study of OX40 agonist ivuxolimab in advanced cancers. Repertoires were generated with immunoSEQ multiplex PCR, while TCRdb's copy carries only in-frame clones and drops some. The sample lists about 50,000 clones, 80% to 85% seen once, with almost 0.65% in the top ten. The sample here was CD4+ or CD8+ T cells sorted from blood, taken in a trial of the OX40 agonist ivuxolimab. These receptors were collected from an adult with an advanced solid tumor such as melanoma, head and neck, liver or kidney cancer. Both conserved end residues are part of each CDR3. Each record gives: clone size, J gene, V gene, D gene, CDR3 protein, CDR3 DNA. A D gene is named only where the DNA matches it firmly. Clone size appears in some rows only: once, few, many, or a class for an expanded clone.

.,TRBJ1-2,TRBV5-5,.,CASSPGQGSNYGYTF,TGTGCCAGCAGCCCCGGGCAAGGAAGTAACTATGGCTACACCTTC
.,TRBJ2-5,TRBV5-4,.,CASSPGEIQETQYF,TGTGCCAGCAGCCCAGGGGAAATCCAAGAGACCCAGTACTTC
.,TRBJ2-3,TRBV19,.,CASSIGERSGTQYF,TGTGCCAGTAGTATAGGTGAGCGGTCAGGGACGCAGTATTTT
once,TRBJ2-1,TRBV5-4,.,CASSTSKGQTYNEQFF,TGTGCCAGCAGCACCTCCAAGGGGCAGACCTACAATGAGCAGTTCTTC
.,TRBJ2-5,TRBV29-1,TRBD1,CSTGQGQETQYF,TGCAGCACCGGACAGGGTCAAGAGACCCAGTACTTC
medium-sized,TRBJ2-7,TRBV6-1,.,CASSDFRGRTYEQYF,TGTGCCAGCAGTGACTTCAGGGGCCGGACCTACGAGCAGTACTTC
.,TRBJ2-2,TRBV11-3,TRBD1,CASSRGQGSGELFF,TGTGCCAGCAGCCGGGGACAGGGGTCCGGGGAGCTGTTTTTT
.,TRBJ1-2,TRBV18,.,CASSGVGRSNYGYTF,TGTGCCAGCTCCGGGGTAGGGAGATCCAACTATGGCTACACCTTC
.,TRBJ1-5,TRBV19,.,CASSMAGYGNQPQHF,TGTGCCAGTAGTATGGCGGGTTATGGCAATCAGCCCCAGCATTTT
once,TRBJ1-2,TRBV6-5,TRBD1,CASSYLRTGGGYGYTF,TGTGCCAGCAGTTACCTCAGGACAGGGGGCGGCTATGGCTACACCTTC
.,TRBJ2-1,TRBV2,.,CASSRFDGAYNEQFF,TGTGCCAGTAGCCGGTTTGATGGGGCCTACAATGAGCAGTTCTTC